This T cell receptor (beta chain) originates from a study of tumor-infiltrating lymphocytes in primary liver carcinoma. Across the whole study: Patients included men and women of 30 to 69 years. Study-wide results and caveats: No more than about 8-24% of top clones could be seen in all five tumor regions. Blood had a significantly lower top-250-clone fraction than tumors did (p = 0.039).

Deletions cut 1 base from V and 13 bases from J, with 29 bases between. CDR3 length equals 16 residues. The germline CDR1 and CDR2 sequences are SQVTM and ANQGSEA. Co-extraction of both nucleic acids (RNA and DNA) used roughly 18-34 mg of unsorted bulk tissue. With 400 to 550 ng total RNA as template and a constant-region primer, TCR beta cDNA was made. Modified slightly, ARM-PCR produced TCR beta libraries over three nested multiplex PCR rounds. The study ran its first two PCR rounds for roughly 10 cycles each, using TRBV1-TRBV30 forward primers and a C-beta reverse primer. TCRdb used MiXCR to reprocess the multiplex PCR reads, holding one entry per CDR3 protein. The sample lists about 190,000 distinct CDR3 sequences, 85% occurring once. Remarks on this clonotype: The target antigen is unknown.

This TCR was sampled from a man aged 40-49 years with primary liver carcinoma and hepatitis B virus infection. V usage is TRBV29-1 and J usage is TRBJ2-7, with a possible D match to TRBD1 (6 bases). Sequencing was performed on tumor tissue from primary liver carcinoma. CDR3 DNA sequence: TGCAGCGTTGAAGGAAGTGTACAGGGCTCTCTCCTCGGGCATTACTTC. Translating gives CSVEGSVQGSLLGHYF.